The 5 T cell receptor beta chains presented below share a single source sample, sequenced in a study of T cell repertoires in cytomegalovirus infection. TCRdb re-called the reads with MiXCR, one entry per CDR3 protein. Among about half a million distinct CDR3 sequences listed, under 45% were seen once. No cognate antigen is known for these TCRs. This specimen was cultured PBMCs, taken from culture after CMV antigen stimulation. The receptors originated from a human donor in good health (CMV status not recorded). Some clones in this sample may be carry-over from other donors' samples.

This chain uses TRBV2 with TRBJ2-2; 7 bases map to TRBD2. The trim removed 7 bases at V and 5 bases at J, leaving 10 bases unmatched. The CDR3 runs to 15 residues. Per the germline V gene, CDR1 is SNHLY and CDR2 is FYNNEI. The CDR3 DNA is TGTGCCAGCAATTCCCACGGGGGGAATACCGGGGAGCTGTTTTTT. Amino acids: CASNSHGGNTGELFF.

This clonotype turned up a few times. The genes are TRBV10-3 and TRBJ2-7; 7 bases map to TRBD1. Germline CDR1 ENHRY, CDR2 SYGVKD. Trimming at V came to 10 bases and at J to 0 bases, leaving 6 bases not matched to a gene. The CDR3 spans 13 residues. In DNA form, the CDR3 reads TGTGCCAGCTGGGACAGTAGCTCCTACGAGCAGTACTTC. This encodes CASWDSSSYEQYF.

The chain combines TRBV19 with TRBJ1-4; the match to TRBD1 covers 8 bases. This CDR3 is built from 15 residues. Trimming at V came to 5 bases and at J to 7 bases, leaving 9 bases not matched to a gene. The germline gives CDR1 LNHDA, CDR2 SQIVND (reference sequence). CDR3: CASSRSGGLSEKLFF. The CDR3 DNA sequence: TGTGCCAGTAGTCGCTCAGGGGGCCTGAGTGAAAAACTGTTTTTT.

The gene calls are TRBV12-3 or TRBV12-4 and TRBJ2-6; no firm D call. The CDR3 is made up of 13 amino acids. V lost 9 bases to trimming and J lost 0 bases, with 6 bases between them. The chain's CDR3 is CASLISGANVLTF. The CDR3 bases are TGTGCCAGTTTAATCTCTGGGGCCAACGTCCTGACTTTC.

The chain recombines TRBV19 with TRBJ1-1; TRBD1 matches at 10 bases. After removal of 7 bases from V and 5 bases from J, the junction contained 7 bases not matched to a gene. The CDR3 totals 14 residues. Germline V gene data show CDR1 as LNHDA and CDR2 as SQIVND (reference sequence). The CDR3 DNA reads TGTGCCAGTACCCCGGGACAGGGGAGTACTGAAGCTTTCTTT. As protein: CASTPGQGSTEAFF. Supplemented by reference TRBV19 and TRBJ1-1, the full variable domain reads DGGITQSPKYLFRKEGQNVTLSCEQNLNHDAMYWYRQDPGQGLRLIYYSQIVNDFQKGDIAEGYSVSREKKESFPLTVTSAQKNPTAFYLCASTPGQGSTEAFFGQGTRLTVV.